This T cell receptor beta chain was documented in a study of T-cell memory formation after mild COVID-19. General study results and limits: Prior to infection, memory already included some responding clones, suggesting cross-reactive memory joined.

The germline CDR1 and CDR2 sequences are SGHTA and FQGNSA. Trimming took off 2 bases at V and 7 bases at J, with 11 bases between the two ends. The CDR3 spans 13 residues. This clonotype was detected a few times. Its antigen remains unknown. Researchers used 5'RACE with constant-segment primers to make TCR alpha and TCR beta cDNA libraries that carry sample barcodes and UMIs. A single record per CDR3 protein comes from TCRdb applying MiXCR to the 5' RACE reads. The sample contains some 200,000 distinct CDR3 sequences, over 9.5% of which appear only once. This clonotype was sampled from a man younger than 35 who had mild COVID-19 (a few samples of this study predate the infection). Cell type and time point are not known. Sequencing was done on a sample of PBMCs or a T cell subset sorted from them (not recorded which). The rearrangement uses TRBV7-2 and TRBJ1-2, with D unclear. In DNA form, the CDR3 reads TGTGCCAGCAGCTTATATCGATCGAGTGGCTACACCTTC. This sequence encodes CASSLYRSSGYTF.